This T cell receptor beta chain was captured in a study of blood T cell repertoires in COVID-19. This clone was observed a single time. In the original processing: Estimation of nucleated cell counts relied on the amplification of reference gene primers. The assay was immunoSEQ multiplex PCR, and TCRdb's table has in-frame clones only and misses some. Clone size and the V and J calls come from that table; the DNA yielded D and trimming. The table lists around 290,000 clones, 86% of them singletons. CDR1 is MDHEN, CDR2 SYDVKM, per germline. The CDR3 length is 14 residues. The trim removed 3 bases at V and 8 bases at J, leaving 8 bases unmatched.

This sequence joins TRBV28 and TRBJ1-2; 8 positions agree with TRBD1. Specimen: peripheral blood. The TCR sequence derives from a woman aged 70 to 79 with COVID-19, enrolled during active disease. CDR3 bases: TGTGCCAGCAGTTTGGAAGACAGGGGCGGCGGCTACACCTTC. It specifies CASSLEDRGGGYTF.